Reported below is one T cell receptor beta chain. The PCR used 60 Vbeta and 13 Jbeta primers. Assay: immunoSEQ multiplex PCR; the TCRdb copy retains only in-frame clones and omits some. The sample contains about 160,000 clones, 70% to 80% of which appear only once. This entry comes from a study of cytomegalovirus exposure and HLA in healthy donors. Germline V gene sequence: CDR1 SGHAT, CDR2 FQDESV (reference sequence). The CDR3 totals 14 residues. Trimming cost V 4 bases and J 5 bases, with 14 bases left between them. The gene calls are TRBV11-1 and TRBJ1-1; D not resolved. Sequencing used PBMCs. This receptor was identified in a man aged 40-49 years in good health and CMV-seronegative. Here the CDR3 reads CASSSGGRLTEAFF. The CDR3 nucleotides are TGTGCCAGCAGCTCCGGCGGGAGGTTAACTGAAGCTTTCTTT.